These T cell receptor beta chains were read from a single sample in a study of cytomegalovirus exposure and HLA in healthy donors. Method: immunoSEQ multiplex PCR; TCRdb's copy keeps in-frame clones and lacks some. In all, the sample yields 160,000 or so clones. Material for sequencing was PBMCs. The source of these receptors is a man aged 25-45 years in good health and CMV-seronegative. Both conserved end residues are part of each CDR3. A D gene is named only where the DNA matches it firmly.

CDR3 protein,CDR3 DNA,V gene,D gene,J gene,CDR3 length
CASSLAGGDLYEQYF,TGCGCCAGCAGCTTGGCGGGAGGAGATCTCTACGAGCAGTACTTC,TRBV5-1,TRBD2,TRBJ2-7,15
CASSPVGGQGEKLFF,TGTGCCAGCAGCCCCGTCGGGGGGCAGGGTGAAAAACTGTTTTTT,TRBV6-1,.,TRBJ1-4,15
CASSIDEGGERPQHF,TGTGCCAGTAGTATAGATGAAGGGGGCGAGCGGCCCCAGCATTTT,TRBV19,TRBD1,TRBJ1-5,15
CASSLNRDTGELFF,TGTGCCAGCAGCTTGAACAGAGACACCGGGGAGCTGTTTTTT,TRBV7-9,.,TRBJ2-2,14
CASSPPRYNSPLHF,TGTGCCAGCAGTCCGCCACGGTATAATTCACCCCTCCACTTT,TRBV27,.,TRBJ1-6,14
CSVYGGSRSTQYF,TGCAGCGTTTACGGGGGAAGCCGATCGACCCAGTACTTC,TRBV29-1,.,TRBJ2-5,13
CASSFPLAGGSYEQYF,TGTGCCAGCAGTTTCCCCTTAGCGGGAGGCTCCTACGAGCAGTACTTC,TRBV28,TRBD2,TRBJ2-7,16
CAIQLAGGGTGELFF,TGTGCCATACAACTAGCGGGAGGCGGGACCGGGGAGCTGTTTTTT,TRBV28,TRBD2,TRBJ2-2,15
CAIRGQGFQETQYF,TGTGCCATCAGAGGACAGGGATTCCAAGAGACCCAGTACTTC,TRBV10-3,TRBD1,TRBJ2-5,14
CASSYTPTGVNYGYTF,TGTGCCAGCAGCTACACCCCGACAGGGGTTAACTATGGCTACACCTTC,TRBV6-5,TRBD1,TRBJ1-2,16
CASSPDSGSYEQYF,TGTGCCAGCAGCCCGGATAGCGGGAGCTACGAGCAGTACTTC,TRBV7-9,TRBD2,TRBJ2-7,14
CASSTLGQGVSYEQYF,TGTGCCAGCAGCACACTGGGACAGGGGGTCTCCTACGAGCAGTACTTC,TRBV13,TRBD1,TRBJ2-7,16
CASSKGLAGLTDTQYF,TGTGCCAGCAGCAAAGGACTAGCGGGACTTACAGATACGCAGTATTTT,TRBV7-9,TRBD2,TRBJ2-3,16
CASGLVMVGGDTQYF,TGTGCTAGTGGTTTGGTAATGGTAGGCGGGGATACGCAGTATTTT,TRBV12-5,.,TRBJ2-3,15
CSVGQSVGETQYF,TGCAGCGTGGGACAGTCGGTGGGAGAGACCCAGTACTTC,TRBV29-1,TRBD1,TRBJ2-5,13
CASSRAGENIQYF,TGCGCCAGCAGCAGGGCAGGGGAGAACATTCAGTACTTC,TRBV10-2,.,TRBJ2-4,13
CASSSQTRFLETQYF,TGTGCCAGCAGCTCCCAGACTAGGTTCTTAGAGACCCAGTACTTC,TRBV7-2,.,TRBJ2-5,15
CASSLAGTSGPNYNEQFF,TGTGCCAGCAGCTTGGCCGGGACTAGCGGACCGAACTACAATGAGCAGTTCTTC,TRBV5-8,TRBD2,TRBJ2-1,18
CAISESGSGRNTDTQYF,TGTGCCATCAGTGAGTCGGGTAGCGGGAGGAACACAGATACGCAGTATTTT,TRBV10-3,TRBD2,TRBJ2-3,17
CAISETRGVYETQYF,TGTGCCATCAGTGAAACCAGGGGGGTGTATGAGACCCAGTACTTC,TRBV10-3,.,TRBJ2-5,15
CASSLAVRAGGSYEQYF,TGCGCCAGCAGCTTGGCAGTTCGGGCAGGGGGATCCTACGAGCAGTACTTC,TRBV5-1,TRBD1,TRBJ2-7,17
CASSLGDSNEQFF,TGTGCCAGCAGCTTAGGCGACTCCAATGAGCAGTTCTTC,TRBV7-7,.,TRBJ2-1,13
CASSLHRKLGYGYTF,TGCGCCAGCAGCCTTCACAGGAAATTGGGCTATGGCTACACCTTC,TRBV4-3,.,TRBJ1-2,15